This T cell receptor beta chain was retrieved from a study of blood T cell repertoires in COVID-19. V shed 10 bases, J shed 8 bases, and the junction held 14 bases outside the gene matches. Germline V CDR1 and CDR2: KGHDR, SFDVKD. CDR3 length: 15 residues. Here immunoSEQ multiplex PCR was the method, and the copy in TCRdb shows in-frame clones only, minus some. Of more than 300,000 clones listed, approximately 90% were seen once; the top ten hold around 1.2%. Input material: PBMCs or T cells enriched from blood (not recorded which). The receptor's source is a young woman who had recovered from COVID-19. This chain uses TRBV24-1 with TRBJ2-1; 9 bases line up with TRBD2. The CDR3 loop reads CATSRAGGVPDEQFF. The CDR3 bases are TGTGCCACGAGCAGAGCGGGGGGTGTTCCGGATGAGCAGTTCTTC.